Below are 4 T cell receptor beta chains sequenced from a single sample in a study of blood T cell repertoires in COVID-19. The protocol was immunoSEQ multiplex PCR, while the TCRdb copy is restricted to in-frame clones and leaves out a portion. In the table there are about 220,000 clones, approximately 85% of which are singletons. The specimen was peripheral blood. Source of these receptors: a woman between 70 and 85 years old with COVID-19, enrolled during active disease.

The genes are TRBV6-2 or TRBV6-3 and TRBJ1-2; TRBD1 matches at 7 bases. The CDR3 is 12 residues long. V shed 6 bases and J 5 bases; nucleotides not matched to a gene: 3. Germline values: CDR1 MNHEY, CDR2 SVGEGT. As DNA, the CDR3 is TGTGCCAGCAGCCCACAGGGGTATGGCTACACCTTC. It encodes CASSPQGYGYTF.

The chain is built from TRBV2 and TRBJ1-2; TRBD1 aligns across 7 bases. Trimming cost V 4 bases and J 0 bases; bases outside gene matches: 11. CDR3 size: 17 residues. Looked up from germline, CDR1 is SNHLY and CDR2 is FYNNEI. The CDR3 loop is CASSAEGQPLTNYGYTF. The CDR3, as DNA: TGTGCCAGCAGTGCAGAGGGACAGCCACTCACTAACTATGGCTACACCTTC.

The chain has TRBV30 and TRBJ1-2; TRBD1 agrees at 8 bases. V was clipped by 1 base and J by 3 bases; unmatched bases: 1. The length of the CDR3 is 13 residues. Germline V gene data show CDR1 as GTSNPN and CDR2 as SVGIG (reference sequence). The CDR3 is CAWSGDRYYGYTF. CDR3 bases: TGTGCCTGGAGTGGGGACAGGTACTATGGCTACACCTTC.

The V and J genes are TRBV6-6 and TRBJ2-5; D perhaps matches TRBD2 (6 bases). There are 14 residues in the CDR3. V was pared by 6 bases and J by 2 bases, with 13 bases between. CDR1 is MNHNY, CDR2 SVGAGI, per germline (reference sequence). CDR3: CASRLTREQETQYF. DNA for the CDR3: TGTGCCAGCAGGTTAACCCGGGAGCAAGAGACCCAGTACTTC.